These T cell receptor beta chains were read from a single sample in a study of T-cell memory formation after mild COVID-19. TCRdb fed the 5' RACE reads into MiXCR, producing one record per CDR3 protein. The data hold about 400,000 distinct CDR3 sequences, with about 15% observed a single time. Sequencing was performed on PBMCs or a T cell subset sorted from them (not recorded which). The receptors stem from a man between 18 and 35 years old who had mild COVID-19 (a few samples of this study predate the infection). Cell type and time point are not known. Each CDR3 is given with its conserved first and last residue. The D gene is left open where the match is weak. Rows give clone size only sometimes, using once, few, many, or a class for an expanded clone.

size	V	D	J	CDR3	DNA
few	TRBV12-3/TRBV12-4	NA	TRBJ2-7	CASSRTEIYEQYF	TGTGCCAGCAGTAGGACAGAGATCTACGAGCAGTACTTC
NA	TRBV5-5	NA	TRBJ1-1	CASRTSGPETEAFF	TGTGCCAGCAGGACATCAGGACCAGAGACTGAAGCTTTCTTT
many	TRBV6-2/TRBV6-3	NA	TRBJ1-5	CASGYTAYQPQHF	TGTGCCAGCGGTTACACGGCGTATCAGCCCCAGCATTTT
NA	TRBV7-9	NA	TRBJ2-1	CASSSSRGSSSYNEQFF	TGTGCCAGCAGCTCTAGCCGGGGGTCGAGCTCCTACAATGAGCAGTTCTTC
NA	TRBV6-2/TRBV6-3	NA	TRBJ1-6	CASRQGWASPLHF	TGTGCCAGTAGGCAAGGGTGGGCCTCGCCCCTCCACTTT
many	TRBV4-2	NA	TRBJ2-3	CASSPGWGERDTQYF	TGTGCCAGCAGCCCAGGGTGGGGGGAGAGAGATACGCAGTATTTT
NA	TRBV7-9	NA	TRBJ1-6	CASSEQGWDSPLHF	TGTGCCAGCAGCGAACAGGGATGGGATTCACCCCTCCACTTT
NA	TRBV12-3/TRBV12-4	NA	TRBJ1-5	CASSFRGWGNQPQHF	TGTGCCAGCAGTTTCCGGGGATGGGGCAATCAGCCCCAGCATTTT
few	TRBV9	NA	TRBJ2-3	CASSVSRGTDTQYF	TGTGCCAGCAGCGTGTCCCGGGGCACAGATACGCAGTATTTT
few	TRBV9	TRBD1	TRBJ1-1	CASSDSDRGLAEAFF	TGTGCCAGCAGCGATTCTGACAGGGGTCTCGCTGAAGCTTTCTTT
NA	TRBV20-1	NA	TRBJ1-1	CSARRQYTEAFF	TGCAGTGCTAGAAGGCAGTACACTGAAGCTTTCTTT
NA	TRBV7-8	TRBD2	TRBJ2-5	CASSDIPDAGGPETQYF	TGTGCCAGCAGCGATATTCCCGACGCGGGGGGGCCGGAGACCCAGTACTTC
many	TRBV5-1	NA	TRBJ1-3	CASSSNPNGGNTIYF	TGCGCCAGCAGCTCGAATCCGAATGGCGGAAACACCATATATTTT
NA	TRBV24-1	NA	TRBJ2-3	CATARGSTDTQYF	TGTGCCACCGCCCGTGGAAGCACAGATACGCAGTATTTT
few	TRBV12-3/TRBV12-4	NA	TRBJ1-5	CASSGPGGGYQPQHF	TGTGCCAGCAGCGGGCCGGGGGGCGGATATCAGCCCCAGCATTTT
few	TRBV20-1	TRBD1	TRBJ1-2	CSAVGQGVGGYTF	TGCAGTGCTGTGGGACAGGGGGTAGGAGGCTACACCTTC
NA	TRBV6-5	TRBD2	TRBJ2-2	CASSYGRGRVSGGFANTGELFF	TGTGCCAGCAGTTATGGCAGGGGGCGCGTTAGCGGGGGGTTCGCGAACACCGGGGAGCTGTTTTTT
few	TRBV29-1	NA	TRBJ1-1	CSVNQQGNTEAFF	TGCAGCGTGAACCAACAGGGTAACACTGAAGCTTTCTTT
once	TRBV2	NA	TRBJ2-1	CASQGGSFNEQFF	TGTGCCAGTCAGGGCGGCAGTTTCAATGAGCAGTTCTTC
few	TRBV2	TRBD2	TRBJ2-1	CASSVRLAGDNEQFF	TGTGCCAGCAGTGTCAGACTAGCGGGGGACAATGAGCAGTTCTTC
NA	TRBV4-1	NA	TRBJ2-1	CASSQDEERDLPYNEQFF	TGCGCCAGCAGCCAAGATGAGGAAAGGGACTTACCCTACAATGAGCAGTTCTTC
few	TRBV2	NA	TRBJ2-1	CASTGQGRGQFF	TGTGCCAGCACCGGCCAGGGCCGAGGGCAGTTCTTC
few	TRBV6-5	TRBD1	TRBJ2-3	CASGQGAVDTQYF	TGTGCCAGCGGCCAGGGGGCTGTAGATACGCAGTATTTT
few	TRBV21-1	NA	TRBJ2-2	CASSTAEVINTGELFF	TGTGCCAGCAGTACGGCGGAGGTGATAAACACCGGGGAGCTGTTTTTT
many	TRBV29-1	TRBD1	TRBJ2-5	CSVDRRTGGETQYF	TGCAGCGTTGATCGCAGGACAGGGGGAGAGACCCAGTACTTC
NA	TRBV7-2	NA	TRBJ1-1	CASSFGFLGTTEAFF	TGTGCCAGCAGCTTCGGGTTCTTGGGGACCACTGAAGCTTTCTTT
few	TRBV4-3	TRBD1	TRBJ2-4	CASSTRGQGESHPKNIQYF	TGCGCCAGCAGCACCCGGGGACAGGGTGAATCCCATCCCAAAAACATTCAGTACTTC
NA	TRBV5-5	NA	TRBJ1-1	CASSLAWGREGWNTEAFF	TGTGCCAGCAGCTTGGCGTGGGGTCGGGAGGGGTGGAACACTGAAGCTTTCTTT
few	TRBV10-3	TRBD1	TRBJ2-3	CAISWDRNTDTQYF	TGTGCCATCAGTTGGGACAGGAATACAGATACGCAGTATTTT
few	TRBV4-3	TRBD2	TRBJ2-1	CASSQRRLAGNEQFF	TGCGCCAGCAGCCAGAGAAGACTAGCGGGTAATGAGCAGTTCTTC
many	TRBV20-1	NA	TRBJ2-2	CSARDPSGKAGELFF	TGCAGTGCTAGAGATCCGTCCGGGAAGGCCGGGGAGCTGTTTTTT
NA	TRBV4-3	NA	TRBJ2-1	CASSQDPTYNEQFF	TGCGCCAGCAGCCAAGATCCCACCTACAATGAGCAGTTCTTC
few	TRBV20-1	TRBD2	TRBJ2-7	CSASGGASWEQYF	TGCAGTGCTAGCGGGGGGGCTTCTTGGGAGCAGTACTTC
NA	TRBV4-1	NA	TRBJ1-2	CASSLYGVNNYGYTF	TGCGCCAGCAGTCTTTACGGGGTAAATAACTATGGCTACACCTTC
NA	TRBV7-8	NA	TRBJ2-1	CASSLARGWGADYNEQFF	TGTGCCAGCAGCTTAGCGAGGGGTTGGGGAGCCGACTACAATGAGCAGTTCTTC
few	TRBV5-5	NA	TRBJ2-3	CASSLQQGTDTQYF	TGTGCCAGCAGCTTACAACAGGGCACAGATACGCAGTATTTT
NA	TRBV7-2	NA	TRBJ2-5	CASAAWPSKAETQYF	TGTGCCAGCGCAGCCTGGCCCTCGAAGGCGGAGACCCAGTACTTC
NA	TRBV7-2	NA	TRBJ1-4	CASRYTGSSNEKLFF	TGTGCCAGCAGATACACCGGGTCCTCTAATGAAAAACTGTTTTTT
NA	TRBV7-9	NA	TRBJ1-2	CASSLVEVGYGYTF	TGTGCCAGCAGCTTAGTCGAGGTGGGGTATGGCTACACCTTC
few	TRBV3-1	TRBD1	TRBJ2-5	CASLTRGETQYF	TGTGCCAGCCTAACCAGGGGGGAGACCCAGTACTTC
few	TRBV20-1	TRBD1	TRBJ1-4	CSDIRPGQGDEKLFF	TGCAGTGACATTCGACCGGGACAGGGGGATGAAAAACTGTTTTTT